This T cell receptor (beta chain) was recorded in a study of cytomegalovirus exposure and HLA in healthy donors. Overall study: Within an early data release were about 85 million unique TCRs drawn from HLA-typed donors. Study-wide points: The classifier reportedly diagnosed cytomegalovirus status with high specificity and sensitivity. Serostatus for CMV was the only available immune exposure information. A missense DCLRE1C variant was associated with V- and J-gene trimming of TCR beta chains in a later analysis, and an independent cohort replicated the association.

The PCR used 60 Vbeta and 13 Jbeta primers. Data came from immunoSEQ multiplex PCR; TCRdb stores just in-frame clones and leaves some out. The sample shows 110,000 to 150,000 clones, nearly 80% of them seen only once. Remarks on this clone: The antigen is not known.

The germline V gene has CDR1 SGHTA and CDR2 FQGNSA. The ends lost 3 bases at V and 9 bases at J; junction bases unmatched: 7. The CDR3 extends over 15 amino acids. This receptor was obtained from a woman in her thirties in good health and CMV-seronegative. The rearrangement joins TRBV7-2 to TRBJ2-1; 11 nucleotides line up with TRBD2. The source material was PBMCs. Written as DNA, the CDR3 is TGTGCCAGCAGCTTTCGTAGCGGGGGGGCCGGTGAGCAGTTCTTC. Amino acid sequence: CASSFRSGGAGEQFF.